This TCR beta chain comes out of a study of CD4 T cells in relation to SARS-CoV-2 and coronaviruses. Study information: Of the patients, about 8 were male, a few female, two Hispanic.

The CDR3 is made up of 13 amino acids. Germline CDR1 is SNHLY and CDR2 is FYNNEI. V gave up 5 bases and J gave up 3 bases, with 10 bases separating them. Uncultured naive and memory CD4+ T cells supplied DNA for deep TCR-beta sequencing. Sequencing used immunoSEQ multiplex PCR; TCRdb keeps in-frame clones, though not all of them. The data contain about 60,000 clones, roughly nine tenths of them seen just once; the ten biggest clones take up around 0.4%. V gene TRBV2 combines with J gene TRBJ2-5; the D is unclear. The specimen was naive CD4+ T cells from PBMCs. The subset denotes: naive CD4+ T cells isolated by negative enrichment. This clonotype was obtained from an adult with COVID-19. The CDR3 is CASSKNLEETQYF. In nucleotides, the CDR3 is TGTGCCAGCAGTAAGAATCTTGAAGAGACCCAGTACTTC.